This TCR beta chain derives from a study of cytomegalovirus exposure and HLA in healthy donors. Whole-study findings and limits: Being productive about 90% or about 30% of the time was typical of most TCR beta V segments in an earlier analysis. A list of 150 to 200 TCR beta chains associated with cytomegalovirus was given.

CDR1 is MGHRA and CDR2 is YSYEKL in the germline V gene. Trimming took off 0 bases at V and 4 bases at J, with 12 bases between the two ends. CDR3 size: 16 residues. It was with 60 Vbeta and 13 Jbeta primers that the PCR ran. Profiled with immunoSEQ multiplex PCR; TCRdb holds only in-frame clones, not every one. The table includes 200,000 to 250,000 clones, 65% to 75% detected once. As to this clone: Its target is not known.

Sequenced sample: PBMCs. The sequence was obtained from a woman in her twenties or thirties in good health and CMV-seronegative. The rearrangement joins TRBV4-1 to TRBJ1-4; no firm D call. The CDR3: CASSQDGTPGNEKLFF. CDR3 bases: TGCGCCAGCAGCCAAGATGGTACGCCAGGTAATGAAAAACTGTTTTTT.